Sequencing of this T cell receptor beta chain was carried out in a study of vaccination and CD4 T cells after COVID-19. Losses at the gene ends were 3 bases for V and 0 bases for J; bases not matched to a gene: 12. Germline-derived CDR1 and CDR2 are DFQATT and SNEGSKA (reference sequence). This CDR3 spans 17 amino acids. Treatment specified: approximately 10-day PBMC culture with coronavirus spike peptide pools or control peptides (ViraFEST assay). This clonotype was seen a few times. What it binds is not known. An Oncomine TCR Beta short-read assay was used to sequence the DNA from cultured CD4+ T cells. TCRdb reprocessed the PCR reads with MiXCR, giving one entry per CDR3 protein. The sample lists some 15,000 distinct CDR3 sequences, about a third occurring once.

This chain uses TRBV20-1 with TRBJ1-1; TRBD1 matches at 8 bases. The starting material was CD4+ T cells from blood, cultured in vitro, obtained before SARS-CoV-2 vaccination. The receptor was isolated from a human donor who received a COVID-19 vaccine. CDR3 bases: TGCAGTGCTAGTCATAAAGGACAGGGAAACATGAACACTGAAGCTTTCTTT. Its protein product is CSASHKGQGNMNTEAFF.